This T cell receptor (beta chain) appears in the sequencing data of a study of CD8 T cells in Susac syndrome. This clonotype appeared once. Germline-derived CDR1 and CDR2 are KGHDR and SFDVKD. The V and J ends lost 4 bases and 5 bases respectively, with 11 bases between them. The CDR3 is 14 amino acids. Roughly 0.45 to 1 ug RNA was reverse transcribed with random hexamers. TCR beta CDR3 was amplified by immunoSEQ covering 54 Vbeta and 13 Jbeta. TCRdb independently ran MiXCR on the immunoSEQ multiplex PCR reads; one entry per CDR3 protein. This table holds a few hundred thousand distinct CDR3 sequences, 92% found once.

The sequence derives from a human donor with multiple sclerosis. Material for sequencing was CD4+ T cells from PBMCs. The J gene is TRBJ1-5, the V gene TRBV24-1; no clear D. CDR3 DNA sequence: TGTGCCACCAGTGACCTCCGAGGAGATCAGCCCCAGCATTTT. This encodes CATSDLRGDQPQHF.